A selection of T cell receptor beta chains follows, all from one sample in a study of CD8 T cells in ankylosing spondylitis. MiXCR, run by TCRdb on the 5' RACE reads, gives a single entry per CDR3 protein. The data contain 350,000 to 450,000 distinct CDR3 sequences, 25% to 30% of them singletons. The sample was blood, either unsorted or a sorted T cell fraction (not recorded which). The origin of the receptors is a male donor with ankylosing spondylitis. Both conserved end residues are trimmed from each CDR3. The D gene is left open where the match is weak. Rows give clone size only sometimes, using once, few, many, or a class for an expanded clone.

CDR3 | V | size | D | J | length
ASSSTGGGYT | TRBV7-9 | many | TRBD1 | TRBJ1-2 | 10
ASSQERTRNEKLF | TRBV4-2 | many | - | TRBJ1-4 | 13
ASSLGGSEAF | TRBV12-3/TRBV12-4 | few | - | TRBJ1-1 | 10
ATVAANTGELF | TRBV24-1 | - | - | TRBJ2-2 | 11
SASAGVDYGYT | TRBV20-1 | - | - | TRBJ1-2 | 11
ASSSDRGGTGELF | TRBV11-2 | few | TRBD1 | TRBJ2-2 | 13
ASSQPGAGGPRGDTQY | TRBV4-2 | few | TRBD2 | TRBJ2-3 | 16
ASTRTPGSYNEQF | TRBV7-2 | once | - | TRBJ2-1 | 13
ASSPTSGMRETQY | TRBV5-5 | - | TRBD2 | TRBJ2-5 | 13
ASSPQWRGSNEQY | TRBV18 | few | - | TRBJ2-7 | 13
ASSLGLSGPDTQY | TRBV7-7 | few | - | TRBJ2-3 | 13
ASGRDTYNEQF | TRBV12-5 | few | - | TRBJ2-1 | 11
SARAGTGYGYTEAF | TRBV20-1 | few | TRBD1 | TRBJ1-1 | 14
SVERAQNIQY | TRBV29-1 | many | - | TRBJ2-4 | 10
ASSLSGVNEKLF | TRBV28 | - | - | TRBJ1-4 | 12
ASTRQAGDEQF | TRBV6-6 | - | - | TRBJ2-1 | 11
ASSDRANYGYT | TRBV25-1 | - | - | TRBJ1-2 | 11
SVDRDRGIQY | TRBV29-1 | few | TRBD1 | TRBJ2-5 | 10
SAIGLAGKNFYNEQF | TRBV20-1 | - | TRBD2 | TRBJ2-1 | 15
SSKGPGETQY | TRBV29-1 | few | - | TRBJ2-5 | 10
ATSDAGTSGSGEQF | TRBV24-1 | - | TRBD2 | TRBJ2-1 | 14
ASSPVGQYAF | TRBV11-2 | - | - | TRBJ1-1 | 10
ASSLDRGSQPQH | TRBV5-1 | few | TRBD1 | TRBJ1-5 | 12
ASSGDSTEQY | TRBV25-1 | - | - | TRBJ2-7 | 10
ASRRTWAGELF | TRBV28 | few | - | TRBJ2-2 | 11
ASSLSLASYNEQF | TRBV5-1 | - | - | TRBJ2-1 | 13
ATSDVSGGQETQY | TRBV24-1 | few | TRBD2 | TRBJ2-5 | 13
ASSQPQSPLH | TRBV3-1 | - | - | TRBJ1-6 | 10
ATSSDQGARGYT | TRBV15 | - | TRBD1 | TRBJ1-2 | 12
ASSDIAVDSYNEQF | TRBV21-1 | once | - | TRBJ2-1 | 14
ASSSPTAEAF | TRBV7-9 | - | - | TRBJ1-1 | 10
SVEVRGLAEETQY | TRBV29-1 | - | - | TRBJ2-5 | 13
ASSTGQGREQY | TRBV10-2 | few | TRBD1 | TRBJ2-7 | 11
ASSFQTGEETQY | TRBV28 | - | TRBD1 | TRBJ2-5 | 12
ASRDNRGLNEKLF | TRBV7-2 | few | TRBD1 | TRBJ1-4 | 13
SAGAGDTEAF | TRBV29-1 | few | - | TRBJ1-1 | 10
ASSSGTGLQPQH | TRBV5-1 | - | TRBD1 | TRBJ1-5 | 12
ASSESRDNLH | TRBV10-2 | - | - | TRBJ1-6 | 10
ASSYYTRTSGSTDTQY | TRBV5-1 | few | TRBD2 | TRBJ2-3 | 16
ASSAGGLRKQNEQF | TRBV5-1 | few | - | TRBJ2-1 | 14
ASSSQGAGTGELF | TRBV11-2 | - | TRBD1 | TRBJ2-2 | 13
SARRRLAGAGAQY | TRBV20-1 | - | TRBD2 | TRBJ2-5 | 13
ASSLAHSFTDTQY | TRBV5-1 | - | - | TRBJ2-3 | 13